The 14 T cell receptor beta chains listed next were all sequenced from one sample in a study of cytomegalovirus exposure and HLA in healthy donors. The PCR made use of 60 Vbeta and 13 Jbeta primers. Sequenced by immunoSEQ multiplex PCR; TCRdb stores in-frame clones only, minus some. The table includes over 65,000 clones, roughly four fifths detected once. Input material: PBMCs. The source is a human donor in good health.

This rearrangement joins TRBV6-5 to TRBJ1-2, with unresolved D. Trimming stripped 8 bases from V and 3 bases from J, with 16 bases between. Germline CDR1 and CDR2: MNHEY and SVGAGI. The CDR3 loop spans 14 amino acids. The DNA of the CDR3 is TGTGCCAGCCGACGCACCGGGAACCACTATGGCTACACCTTC. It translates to CASRRTGNHYGYTF.

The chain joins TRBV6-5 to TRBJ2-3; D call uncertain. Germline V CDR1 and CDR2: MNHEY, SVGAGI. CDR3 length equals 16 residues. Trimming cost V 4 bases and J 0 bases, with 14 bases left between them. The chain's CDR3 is CASSFYPPISTDTQYF. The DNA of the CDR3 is TGTGCCAGCAGTTTCTACCCGCCAATTAGCACAGATACGCAGTATTTT.

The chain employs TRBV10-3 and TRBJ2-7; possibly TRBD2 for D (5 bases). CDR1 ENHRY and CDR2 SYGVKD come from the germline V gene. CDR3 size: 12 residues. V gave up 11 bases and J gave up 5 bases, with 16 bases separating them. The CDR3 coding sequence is TGTGCCGCCCGCCCCAGCGGTGACGAGCAGTACTTC. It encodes CAARPSGDEQYF.

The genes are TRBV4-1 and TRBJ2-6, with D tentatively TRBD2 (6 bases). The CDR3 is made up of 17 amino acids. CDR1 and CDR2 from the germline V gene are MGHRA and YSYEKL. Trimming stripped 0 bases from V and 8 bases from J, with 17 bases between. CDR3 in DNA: TGCGCCAGCAGCCAAGATACGACAGCTCGGGGGTCCAACGTCCTGACTTTC. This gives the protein CASSQDTTARGSNVLTF.

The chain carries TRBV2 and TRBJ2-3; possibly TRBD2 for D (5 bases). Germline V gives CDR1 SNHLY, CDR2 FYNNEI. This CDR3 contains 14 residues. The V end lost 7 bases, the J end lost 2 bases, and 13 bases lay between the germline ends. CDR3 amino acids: CASTNIGDTDTQYF. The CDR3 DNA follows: TGTGCCAGCACCAATATCGGGGACACAGATACGCAGTATTTT.

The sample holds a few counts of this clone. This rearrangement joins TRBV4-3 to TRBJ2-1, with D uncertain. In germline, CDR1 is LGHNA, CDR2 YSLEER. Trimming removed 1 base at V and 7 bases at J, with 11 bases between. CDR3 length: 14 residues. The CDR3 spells CASSQGADSNEQFF. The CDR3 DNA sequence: TGCGCCAGCAGCCAAGGGGCTGATTCGAATGAGCAGTTCTTC.

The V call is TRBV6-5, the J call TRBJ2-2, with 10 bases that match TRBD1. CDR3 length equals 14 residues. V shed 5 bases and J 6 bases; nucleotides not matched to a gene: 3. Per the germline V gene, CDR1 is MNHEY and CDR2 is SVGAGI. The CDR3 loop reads CASSAGQGSGELFF. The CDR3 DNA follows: TGTGCCAGCAGTGCGGGACAGGGGTCCGGGGAGCTGTTTTTT.

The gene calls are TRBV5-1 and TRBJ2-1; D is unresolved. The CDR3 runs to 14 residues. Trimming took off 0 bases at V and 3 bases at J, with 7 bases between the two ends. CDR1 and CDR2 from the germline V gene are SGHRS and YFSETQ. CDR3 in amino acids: CASSLEAGYNEQFF. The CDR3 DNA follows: TGCGCCAGCAGCTTGGAGGCAGGCTACAATGAGCAGTTCTTC. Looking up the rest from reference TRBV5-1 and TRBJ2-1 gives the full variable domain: KAGVTQTPRYLIKTRGQQVTLSCSPISGHRSVSWYQQTPGQGLQFLFEYFSETQRNKGNFPGRFSGRQFSNSRSEMNVSTLELGDSALYLCASSLEAGYNEQFFGPGTRLTVL.

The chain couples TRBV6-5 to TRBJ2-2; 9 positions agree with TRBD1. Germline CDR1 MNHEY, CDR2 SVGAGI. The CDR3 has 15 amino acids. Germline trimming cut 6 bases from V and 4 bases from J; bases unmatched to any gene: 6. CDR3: CASSPLQGATGELFF. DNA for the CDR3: TGTGCCAGCAGCCCCCTACAGGGGGCCACCGGGGAGCTGTTTTTT.

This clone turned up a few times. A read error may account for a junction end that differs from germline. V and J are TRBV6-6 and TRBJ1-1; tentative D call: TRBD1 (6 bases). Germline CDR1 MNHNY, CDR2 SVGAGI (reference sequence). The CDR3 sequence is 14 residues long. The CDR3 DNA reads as TGTGCCAGCAGCTCATTTCCTACAGGGTCCGTTTCCGTCTTT. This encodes CASSSFPTGSVSVF.

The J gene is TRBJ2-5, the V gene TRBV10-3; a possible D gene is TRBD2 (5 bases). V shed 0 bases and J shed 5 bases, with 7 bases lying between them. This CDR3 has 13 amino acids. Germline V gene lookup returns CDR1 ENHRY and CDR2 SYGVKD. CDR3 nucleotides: TGTGCCATCAGTGAGTCCGGGGTGGAGACCCAGTACTTC. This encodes CAISESGVETQYF.

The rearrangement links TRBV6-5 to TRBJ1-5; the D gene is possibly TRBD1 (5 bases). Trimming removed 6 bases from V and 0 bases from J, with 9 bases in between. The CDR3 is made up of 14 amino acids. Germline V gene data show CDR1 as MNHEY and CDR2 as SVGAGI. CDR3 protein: CASSPTVSNQPQHF. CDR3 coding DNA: TGTGCCAGCAGCCCGACAGTTAGCAATCAGCCCCAGCATTTT.

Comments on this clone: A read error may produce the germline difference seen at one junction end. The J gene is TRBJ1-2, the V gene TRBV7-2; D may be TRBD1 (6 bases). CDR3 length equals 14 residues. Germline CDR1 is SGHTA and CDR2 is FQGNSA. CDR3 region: CASSPRGQIYGYPF. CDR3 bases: TGTGCCAGCAGCCCCCGAGGACAGATATATGGCTACCCCTTC.

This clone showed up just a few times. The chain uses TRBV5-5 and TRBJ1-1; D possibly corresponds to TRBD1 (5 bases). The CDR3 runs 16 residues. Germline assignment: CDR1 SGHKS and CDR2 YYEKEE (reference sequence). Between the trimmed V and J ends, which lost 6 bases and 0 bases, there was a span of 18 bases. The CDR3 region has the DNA TGTGCCAGCAACCTAATGAAAAGGGGCATGAACACTGAAGCTTTCTTT. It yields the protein CASNLMKRGMNTEAFF.